The 20 T cell receptor beta chains reported below all come from one sample, sequenced in a study of beta chain features in type 1 diabetes. As every portion of the isolated RNA was reverse transcribed, the sequencing read expressed TCRB transcripts. The assay was immunoSEQ multiplex PCR, and TCRdb's table has in-frame clones only and misses some. The sample lists about 410,000 clones, about 14% occurring once. The sample comprised naive CD4+ T cells from blood. The receptors here all came from a man aged 30 to 39 in good health.

The gene calls are TRBV29-1 and TRBJ1-1, with a weak D call TRBD1 (5 bases). Deletions cut 4 bases from V and 4 bases from J, with 13 bases between. Germline loops: CDR1 SQVTM, CDR2 ANQGSEA. CDR3 size: 13 residues. CDR3 sequence reads: CSVVDTLGTEAFF. The CDR3 DNA sequence: TGCAGCGTTGTGGACACCCTGGGCACTGAAGCTTTCTTT. Full variable domain (missing parts from reference TRBV29-1 and TRBJ1-1): SAVISQKPSRDICQRGTSLTIQCQVDSQVTMMFWYRQQPGQSLTLIATANQGSEATYESGFVIDKFPISRPNLTFSTLTVSNMSPEDSSIYLCSVVDTLGTEAFFGQGTRLTVV.

This rearrangement joins TRBV7-9 to TRBJ2-5; D could derive from TRBD1 or TRBD2 (6 bases each). There are 15 residues in the CDR3. CDR1 is SEHNR, CDR2 FQNEAQ, per germline (reference sequence). The ends were cut back, 5 bases at V and 2 bases at J, with 15 bases in the middle. The CDR3 DNA reads TGTGCCAGCAGCCTAGACCGGGGGCAACAAGAGACCCAGTACTTC. Protein: CASSLDRGQQETQYF.

The sample holds a few counts of this clone. The V and J genes are TRBV10-3 and TRBJ2-7; 7 bases map to TRBD1. This CDR3 region has 14 residues. The V gene end was trimmed by 2 bases and the J gene end by 7 bases; junction bases not matched to a gene: 8. Germline CDR1 ENHRY, CDR2 SYGVKD. This chain's CDR3 is CAISERDSRWEQYV. The CDR3 DNA sequence: TGTGCCATCAGTGAGCGGGACAGCCGGTGGGAGCAGTACGTC.

The gene calls are TRBV7-2 and TRBJ2-5; TRBD2 aligns across 7 bases. This CDR3 region has 16 residues. CDR1 is SGHTA and CDR2 is FQGNSA in the germline V gene. V gave up 2 bases and J gave up 4 bases; unmatched junction bases: 10. CDR3 bases: TGTGCCAGCAGCTTATCCTTAACACGGGGGGTAGAGACCCAGTACTTC. This gives the protein CASSLSLTRGVETQYF. Variable domain in full (rest from reference TRBV7-2 and TRBJ2-5): GAGVSQSPSNKVTEKGKDVELRCDPISGHTALYWYRQSLGQGLEFLIYFQGNSAPDKSGLPSDRFSAERTGGSVSTLTIQRTQQEDSAVYLCASSLSLTRGVETQYFGPGTRLLVL.

This clone was seen only a few times. V usage is TRBV6-6 and J usage is TRBJ1-1; tentative D call: TRBD1 (5 bases). V was clipped by 6 bases and J by 3 bases, with 11 bases between them. Germline assignment: CDR1 MNHNY and CDR2 SVGAGI (reference sequence). This CDR3 is 13 amino acids long. CDR3 sequence (DNA): TGTGCCAGCAGCGATGGGGGACACACTGAAGCTTTCTTT. This codes for CASSDGGHTEAFF.

This clone was recorded a few times. This same CDR3 is encoded by further DNA sequences in the sample. The genes are TRBV5-4 and TRBJ2-3; D possibly corresponds to TRBD2 (6 bases). Trimming stripped 1 base from V and 4 bases from J, with 7 bases between. CDR1 and CDR2 from the germline V gene are SGHNT and YYREEE (reference sequence). The CDR3 sequence is 13 residues long. This chain's CDR3 is CASSLTGADTQYF. The DNA of the CDR3 is TGTGCCAGCAGCTTGACGGGGGCAGATACGCAGTATTTT.

The chain couples TRBV19 to TRBJ2-4; maybe TRBD2 (5 bases). The CDR3 has 13 amino acids. The V gene's germline CDR1 is LNHDA and CDR2 SQIVND (reference sequence). With 9 bases removed from V and 7 bases from J, the gap between germline ends came to 16 bases. The CDR3 sequence: CASTSEGKNIQYF. In nucleotides, the CDR3 is TGTGCCAGCACCTCTGAGGGAAAGAACATTCAGTACTTC.

The chain carries TRBV19 and TRBJ2-3; TRBD2 is a possible D gene (6 bases). The V end was cut by 3 bases, the J end by 3 bases, with 10 bases between. Looked up from germline, CDR1 is LNHDA and CDR2 is SQIVND (reference sequence). CDR3 length equals 14 residues. CDR3 coding DNA: TGTGCCAGTAGTATCCTCGCGGGAACAGATACGCAGTATTTT. Translated, it gives CASSILAGTDTQYF. The entire variable domain, with the rest obtained from reference TRBV19 and TRBJ2-3, is as follows: DGGITQSPKYLFRKEGQNVTLSCEQNLNHDAMYWYRQDPGQGLRLIYYSQIVNDFQKGDIAEGYSVSREKKESFPLTVTSAQKNPTAFYLCASSILAGTDTQYFGPGTRLTVL.

In this sample, this clone turned up a few times. The chain uses TRBV27 and TRBJ2-7; D may correspond to TRBD1 or TRBD2 (5 bases each). Between the trimmed V and J ends, which lost 4 bases and 6 bases, there was a span of 19 bases. The CDR3 consists of 15 residues. In germline, CDR1 is MNHEY, CDR2 SMNVEV (reference sequence). The CDR3 coding sequence is TGTGCCAGCAGTTCCGAGTTACCTCCGGGGCCCGAGCAGTACTTC. It yields the protein CASSSELPPGPEQYF.

This clone was counted a few times. The J gene is TRBJ2-1, the V gene TRBV2; a possible D gene is TRBD2 (6 bases). The CDR3 is made up of 14 amino acids. The germline V gene encodes CDR1 SNHLY and CDR2 FYNNEI. V lost 4 bases and J 4 bases, leaving 11 bases between the germline ends. Here the CDR3 reads CASSALAMYNEQFF. The CDR3 nucleotides read TGTGCCAGCAGTGCCCTAGCGATGTACAATGAGCAGTTCTTC.

In this sample, this clone turned up a few times. The chain recombines TRBV20-1 with TRBJ2-1; D is undetermined. CDR1 is DFQATT, CDR2 SNEGSKA, per germline (reference sequence). Between the trimmed V and J ends, which lost 2 bases and 10 bases, there was a span of 9 bases. The CDR3 loop spans 11 amino acids. The CDR3 coding sequence is TGCAGTGCTAGATTTCGCCGGGAGCAGTTCTTC. Its translation: CSARFRREQFF.

This clone came up a few times. This chain connects TRBV28 to TRBJ2-1; D not resolved. Trimming shortened V by 1 base and J by 8 bases, and 6 bases separated the two germline ends. Germline V gene sequence: CDR1 MDHEN, CDR2 SYDVKM. This CDR3 is built from 12 residues. CDR3 sequence reads: CASSLSRDEQFF. In nucleotides, the CDR3 is TGTGCCAGCAGTTTATCTAGAGATGAGCAGTTCTTC.

In its sample, this clone was seen a few times. This chain uses TRBV7-2 with TRBJ2-3; D possibly corresponds to TRBD2 (6 bases). CDR3 length: 14 residues. V shed 4 bases and J shed 9 bases, with 17 bases lying between them. In germline, CDR1 is SGHTA, CDR2 FQGNSA. The CDR3 loop reads CASSSSAGPGTQYF. As DNA, the CDR3 is TGTGCCAGCAGCTCCTCGGCGGGGCCGGGGACGCAGTATTTT. The full variable domain, rest sourced from reference TRBV7-2 and TRBJ2-3, is GAGVSQSPSNKVTEKGKDVELRCDPISGHTALYWYRQSLGQGLEFLIYFQGNSAPDKSGLPSDRFSAERTGGSVSTLTIQRTQQEDSAVYLCASSSSAGPGTQYFGPGTRLTVL.

This chain links TRBV29-1 with TRBJ1-1; 11 bases agree with TRBD1. The germline gives CDR1 SQVTM, CDR2 ANQGSEA. The CDR3 sequence is 13 residues long. The V and J ends lost 6 bases and 4 bases, in that order; junction bases with no gene match: 4. CDR3 DNA: TGCAGCGTGGACAGGGGGCCTGGCACTGAAGCTTTCTTT. Amino acid sequence: CSVDRGPGTEAFF.

This chain links TRBV6-5 with TRBJ2-2; possibly TRBD2 for D (5 bases). The CDR3 has 16 residues. V dropped 1 base and J dropped 2 bases, with 11 bases sitting between them. Germline assignment: CDR1 MNHEY and CDR2 SVGAGI. The chain's CDR3 is CASSYWVGANTGELFF. The CDR3 DNA reads TGTGCCAGCAGTTACTGGGTGGGAGCAAACACCGGGGAGCTGTTTTTT.

This clone has just a few counts. The rearrangement joins TRBV6-1 to TRBJ2-1; no firm D call. Germline V gene lookup returns CDR1 MNHNS and CDR2 SASEGT. V lost 5 bases and J lost 6, with 14 bases in between. The CDR3 is made up of 14 amino acids. The CDR3 is CASSPLVKSNEQFF. The CDR3 DNA follows: TGTGCCAGCAGTCCCCTTGTCAAAAGCAATGAGCAGTTCTTC.

This clone was observed a handful of times. The chain couples TRBV9 to TRBJ2-2; D is unresolved. V dropped 0 bases and J dropped 4 bases, with 13 bases sitting between them. CDR1 and CDR2 from the germline V gene are SGDLS and YYNGEE. The CDR3 contains 16 residues. DNA for the CDR3: TGTGCCAGCAGCGTAGACGGTTCGCGGAGCACCGGGGAGCTGTTTTTT. Its translation: CASSVDGSRSTGELFF.

The chain couples TRBV6-5 to TRBJ2-7, with D maybe TRBD1 (5 bases). Trimming shortened V by 6 bases and J by 7 bases, and 19 bases separated the two germline ends. There are 14 residues in the CDR3. Per the germline V gene, CDR1 is MNHEY and CDR2 is SVGAGI. This CDR3 is CASSPARGLGEQYF. CDR3 nucleotide sequence: TGTGCCAGCAGCCCCGCAAGGGGTTTGGGAGAGCAGTACTTC.

This chain connects TRBV9 to TRBJ1-1; no definite D call. The CDR3 spans 13 residues. V shed 1 base and J shed 0 bases, with 4 bases lying between them. The V gene's germline CDR1 is SGDLS and CDR2 YYNGEE. CDR3 protein: CASSVQVNTEAFF. The CDR3, as DNA: TGTGCCAGCAGCGTACAAGTGAACACTGAAGCTTTCTTT.

This clone was counted only a few times. The chain links TRBV7-8 to TRBJ2-5; TRBD2 might be the D (6 bases). Deletions cut 1 base from V and 2 bases from J, with 11 bases between. Germline CDR1 is SGHVS and CDR2 is FQNEAQ. This CDR3 comprises 15 residues. CDR3 nucleotide sequence: TGTGCCAGCAGCTTAGGAGGCGGGGTACAAGAGACCCAGTACTTC. Its translation: CASSLGGGVQETQYF.